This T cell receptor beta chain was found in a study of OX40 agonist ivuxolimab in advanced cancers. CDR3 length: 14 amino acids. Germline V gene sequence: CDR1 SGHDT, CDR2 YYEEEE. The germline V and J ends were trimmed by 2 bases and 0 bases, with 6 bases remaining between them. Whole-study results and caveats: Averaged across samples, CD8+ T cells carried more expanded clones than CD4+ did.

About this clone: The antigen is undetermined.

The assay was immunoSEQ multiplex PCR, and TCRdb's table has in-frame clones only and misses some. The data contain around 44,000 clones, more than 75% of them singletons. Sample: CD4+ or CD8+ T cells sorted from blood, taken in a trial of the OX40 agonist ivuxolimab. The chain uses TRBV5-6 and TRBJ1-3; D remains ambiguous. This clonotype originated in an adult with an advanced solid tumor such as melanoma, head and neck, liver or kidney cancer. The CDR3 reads CASSFGHSGNTIYF. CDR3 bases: TGTGCCAGCAGCTTCGGCCACTCTGGAAACACCATATATTTT.